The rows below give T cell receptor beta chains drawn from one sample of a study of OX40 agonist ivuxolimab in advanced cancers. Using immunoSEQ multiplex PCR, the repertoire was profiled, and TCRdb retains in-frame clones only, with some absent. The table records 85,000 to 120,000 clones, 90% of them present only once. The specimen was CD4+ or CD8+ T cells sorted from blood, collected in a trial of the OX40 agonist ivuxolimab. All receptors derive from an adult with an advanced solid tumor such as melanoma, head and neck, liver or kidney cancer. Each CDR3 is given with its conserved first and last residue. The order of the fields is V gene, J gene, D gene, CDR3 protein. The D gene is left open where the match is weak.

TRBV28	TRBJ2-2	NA	CASSSQLVNTGELFF
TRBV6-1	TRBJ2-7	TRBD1	CASSELAQGVYEQYF
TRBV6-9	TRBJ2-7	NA	CASQGGADYEQYF
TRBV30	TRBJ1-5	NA	CAWSVQLGNQPQHF
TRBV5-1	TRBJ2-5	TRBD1	CASSLQGAGGETQYF
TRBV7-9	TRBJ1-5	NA	CASSLDHQPQHF
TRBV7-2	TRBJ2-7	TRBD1	CASSRTGGSYEQYF
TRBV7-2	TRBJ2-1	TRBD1	CASSLTRDRVSHEQFF
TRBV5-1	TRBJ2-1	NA	CASSYGGQTYNEQFF
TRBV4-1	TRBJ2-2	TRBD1	CASSRPGQGSGELFF
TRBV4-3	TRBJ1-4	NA	CASSRPTSGNEKLFF
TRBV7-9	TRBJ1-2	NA	CASSLASGHGYTF